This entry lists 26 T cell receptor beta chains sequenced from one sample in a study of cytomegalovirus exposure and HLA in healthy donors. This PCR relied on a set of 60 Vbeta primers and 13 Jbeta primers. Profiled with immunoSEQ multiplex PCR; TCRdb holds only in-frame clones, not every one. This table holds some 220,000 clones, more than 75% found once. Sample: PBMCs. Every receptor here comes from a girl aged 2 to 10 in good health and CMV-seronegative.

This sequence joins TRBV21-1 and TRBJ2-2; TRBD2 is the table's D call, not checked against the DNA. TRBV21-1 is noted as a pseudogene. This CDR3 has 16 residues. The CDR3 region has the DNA TGTGCCAGCAAGAAACTAGCGGGGCGGAACACCGGGGAGCTGTTTTTT. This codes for CASKKLAGRNTGELFF.

The CDR3 nucleotides are TGTGCCAGCAGTGAAGCGCTAGGGACAGGTGGCAGCATTCAGTACTTC. The encoded protein is CASSEALGTGGSIQYF. The chain uses TRBV6-1 and TRBJ2-4; 8 nucleotides align to TRBD1. Looked up from germline, CDR1 is MNHNS and CDR2 is SASEGT. CDR3 length: 16 residues. V shed 0 bases and J 9 bases; nucleotides not matched to a gene: 10.

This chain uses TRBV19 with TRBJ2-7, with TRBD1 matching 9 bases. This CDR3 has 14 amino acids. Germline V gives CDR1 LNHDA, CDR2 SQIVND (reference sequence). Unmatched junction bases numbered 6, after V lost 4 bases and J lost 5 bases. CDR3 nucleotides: TGTGCCAGTAGTACGATGGACAGGGGCCACGAGCAGTACTTC. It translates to CASSTMDRGHEQYF.

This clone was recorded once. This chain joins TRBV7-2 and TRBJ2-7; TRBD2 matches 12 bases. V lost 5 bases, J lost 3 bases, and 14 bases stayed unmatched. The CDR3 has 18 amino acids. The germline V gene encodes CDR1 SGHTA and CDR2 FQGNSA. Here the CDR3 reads CASSLRASGRAGDYEQYF. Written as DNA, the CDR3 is TGTGCCAGCAGCCTTCGGGCTAGCGGGAGGGCCGGGGACTACGAGCAGTACTTC.

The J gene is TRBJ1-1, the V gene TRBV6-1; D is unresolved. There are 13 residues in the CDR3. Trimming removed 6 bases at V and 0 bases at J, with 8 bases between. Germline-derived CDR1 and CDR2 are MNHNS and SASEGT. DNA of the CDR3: TGTGCCAGCAGGGTGAGCATGAACACTGAAGCTTTCTTT. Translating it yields CASRVSMNTEAFF.

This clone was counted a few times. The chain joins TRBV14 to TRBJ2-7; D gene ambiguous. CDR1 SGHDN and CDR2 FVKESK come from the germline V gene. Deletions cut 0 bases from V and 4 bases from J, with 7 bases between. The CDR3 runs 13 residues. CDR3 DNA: TGTGCCAGCAGCCAAGATTTCGCGTACGAGCAGTACTTC. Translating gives CASSQDFAYEQYF.

CDR3 sequence: CASSNPGLAGGPGGKNIQYF. Written as DNA, the CDR3 is TGCGCCAGCAGCAACCCGGGACTAGCGGGAGGGCCAGGGGGCAAAAACATTCAGTACTTC. This chain joins TRBV4-1 and TRBJ2-4, with 16 bases identical to TRBD2. CDR3 size: 20 residues. Per germline, CDR1 MGHRA and CDR2 YSYEKL. The trim removed 5 bases at V and 3 bases at J, leaving 13 bases unmatched.

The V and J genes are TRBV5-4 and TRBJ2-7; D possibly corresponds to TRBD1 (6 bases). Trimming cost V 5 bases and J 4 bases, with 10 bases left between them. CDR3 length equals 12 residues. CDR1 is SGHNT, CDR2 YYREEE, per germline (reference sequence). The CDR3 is CASSKQGYEQYF. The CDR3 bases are TGTGCCAGCAGTAAACAGGGTTACGAGCAGTACTTC.

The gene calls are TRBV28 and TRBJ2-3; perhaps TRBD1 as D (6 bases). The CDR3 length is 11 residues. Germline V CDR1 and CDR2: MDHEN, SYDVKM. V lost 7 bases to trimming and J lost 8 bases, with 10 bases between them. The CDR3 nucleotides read TGTGCCAGCACCCTAGGGGGTACGCAGTATTTT. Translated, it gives CASTLGGTQYF.

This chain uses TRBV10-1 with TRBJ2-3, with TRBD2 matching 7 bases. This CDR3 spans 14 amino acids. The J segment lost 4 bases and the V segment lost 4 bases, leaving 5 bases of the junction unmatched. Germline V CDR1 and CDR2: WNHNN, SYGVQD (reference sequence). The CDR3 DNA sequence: TGCGCCAGCAGTGCTGCGGGGAGGGCAGATACGCAGTATTTT. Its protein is CASSAAGRADTQYF.

Written as DNA, the CDR3 is TGTGCCAGCAGTATTGACAGGGGGGTCACTGAAGCTTTCTTT. Protein sequence: CASSIDRGVTEAFF. This rearrangement joins TRBV25-1 to TRBJ1-1; 9 nucleotides agree with TRBD1. The CDR3 length is 14 residues. J lost 4 bases, V lost 5 bases, and 5 bases had no gene match. Germline V lookup: CDR1 MGHDK, CDR2 SYGVNS.

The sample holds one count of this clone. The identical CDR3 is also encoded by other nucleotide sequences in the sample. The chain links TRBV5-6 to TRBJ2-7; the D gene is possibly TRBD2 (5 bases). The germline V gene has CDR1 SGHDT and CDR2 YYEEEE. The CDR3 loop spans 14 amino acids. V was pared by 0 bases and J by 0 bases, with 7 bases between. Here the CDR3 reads CASSLGGSSYEQYF. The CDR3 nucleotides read TGTGCCAGCAGCTTGGGAGGGAGCTCCTACGAGCAGTACTTC.

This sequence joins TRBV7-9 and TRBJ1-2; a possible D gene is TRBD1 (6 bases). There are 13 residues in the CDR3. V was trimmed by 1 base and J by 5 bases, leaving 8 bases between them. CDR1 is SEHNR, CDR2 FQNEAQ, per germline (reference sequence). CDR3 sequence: CASSLGQGYGYTF. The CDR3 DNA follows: TGTGCCAGCAGCTTAGGGCAGGGGTATGGCTACACCTTC.

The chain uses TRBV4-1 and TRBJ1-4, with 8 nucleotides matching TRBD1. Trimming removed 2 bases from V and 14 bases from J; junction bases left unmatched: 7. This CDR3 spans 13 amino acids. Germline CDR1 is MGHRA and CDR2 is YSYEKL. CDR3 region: CASSQLTGVGLFF. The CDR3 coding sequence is TGCGCCAGCAGCCAATTGACAGGGGTTGGGCTGTTTTTT.

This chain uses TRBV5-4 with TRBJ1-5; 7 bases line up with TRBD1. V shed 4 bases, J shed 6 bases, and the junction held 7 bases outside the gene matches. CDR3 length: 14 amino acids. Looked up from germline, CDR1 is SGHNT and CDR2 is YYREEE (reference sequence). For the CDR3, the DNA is TGTGCCAGCAGCCTCGACAGGGCTGTTCAGCCCCAGCATTTT. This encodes CASSLDRAVQPQHF.

Written as DNA, the CDR3 is TGTGCCTGGAGTGTATGGGGGGACTACAATGAGCAGTTCTTC. Its protein is CAWSVWGDYNEQFF. The J gene is TRBJ2-1, the V gene TRBV30; D may be TRBD2 (6 bases). Germline assignment: CDR1 GTSNPN and CDR2 SVGIG (reference sequence). The CDR3 covers 14 residues. V was trimmed by 0 bases and J by 3 bases, leaving 9 bases between them.

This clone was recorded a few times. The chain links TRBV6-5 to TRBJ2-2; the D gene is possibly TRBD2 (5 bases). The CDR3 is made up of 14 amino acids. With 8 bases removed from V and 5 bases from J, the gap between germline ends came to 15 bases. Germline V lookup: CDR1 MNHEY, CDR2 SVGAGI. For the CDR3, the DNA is TGTGCCAGCGGCCGGGGTTGGGAGACCGGGGAGCTGTTTTTT. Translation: CASGRGWETGELFF.

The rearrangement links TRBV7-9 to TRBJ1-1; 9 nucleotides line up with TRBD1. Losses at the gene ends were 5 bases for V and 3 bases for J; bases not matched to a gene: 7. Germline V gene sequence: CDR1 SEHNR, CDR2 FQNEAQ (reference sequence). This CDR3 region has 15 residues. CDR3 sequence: CASSGTGRGDTEAFF. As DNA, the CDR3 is TGTGCCAGCAGCGGGACAGGGAGAGGGGACACTGAAGCTTTCTTT.

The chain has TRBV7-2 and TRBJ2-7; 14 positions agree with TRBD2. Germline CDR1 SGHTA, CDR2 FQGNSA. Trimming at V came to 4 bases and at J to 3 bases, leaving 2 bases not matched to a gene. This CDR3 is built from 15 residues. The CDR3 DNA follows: TGTGCCAGCAGCTACGGGACTAGCGGGGGCTACGAGCAGTACTTC. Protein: CASSYGTSGGYEQYF.

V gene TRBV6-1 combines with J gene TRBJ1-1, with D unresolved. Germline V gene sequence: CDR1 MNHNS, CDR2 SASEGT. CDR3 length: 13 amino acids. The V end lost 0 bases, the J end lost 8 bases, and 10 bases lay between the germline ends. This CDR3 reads CASSEAKRAEAFF. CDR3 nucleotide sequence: TGTGCCAGCAGTGAAGCGAAGAGGGCGGAAGCTTTCTTT.

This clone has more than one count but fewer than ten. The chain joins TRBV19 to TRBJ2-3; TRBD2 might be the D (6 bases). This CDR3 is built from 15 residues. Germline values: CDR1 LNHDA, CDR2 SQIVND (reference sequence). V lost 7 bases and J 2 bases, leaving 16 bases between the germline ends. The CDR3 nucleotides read TGTGCCAGTAAACTGCGAGCGGGCGCCACAGATACGCAGTATTTT. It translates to CASKLRAGATDTQYF.

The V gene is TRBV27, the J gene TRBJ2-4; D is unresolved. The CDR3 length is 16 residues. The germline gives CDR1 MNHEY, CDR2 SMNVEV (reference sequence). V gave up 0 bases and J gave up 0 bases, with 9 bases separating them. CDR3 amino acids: CASSLSSHLAKNIQYF. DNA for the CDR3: TGTGCCAGCAGTTTATCTAGCCACCTAGCCAAAAACATTCAGTACTTC.

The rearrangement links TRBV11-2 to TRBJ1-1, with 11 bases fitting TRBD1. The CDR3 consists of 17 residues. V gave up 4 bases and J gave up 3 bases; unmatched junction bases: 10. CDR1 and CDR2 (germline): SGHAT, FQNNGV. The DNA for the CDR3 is TGTGCCAGCAGCTCTAAAAGCCCGGGACAGGGGGACACTGAAGCTTTCTTT. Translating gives CASSSKSPGQGDTEAFF.

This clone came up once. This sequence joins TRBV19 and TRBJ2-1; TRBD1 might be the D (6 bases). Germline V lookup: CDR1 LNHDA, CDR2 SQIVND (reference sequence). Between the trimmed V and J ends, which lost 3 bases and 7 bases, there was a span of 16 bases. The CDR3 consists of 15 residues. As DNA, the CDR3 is TGTGCCAGTAGTATTAGGGCACAGGGATGGAATGAGCAGTTCTTC. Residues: CASSIRAQGWNEQFF.

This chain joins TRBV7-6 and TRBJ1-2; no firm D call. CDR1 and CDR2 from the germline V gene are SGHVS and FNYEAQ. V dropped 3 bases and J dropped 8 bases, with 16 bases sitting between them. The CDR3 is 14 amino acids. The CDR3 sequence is CASSLQSFSGGYTF. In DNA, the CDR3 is TGTGCCAGCAGCTTGCAGTCTTTCTCGGGGGGCTACACCTTC.

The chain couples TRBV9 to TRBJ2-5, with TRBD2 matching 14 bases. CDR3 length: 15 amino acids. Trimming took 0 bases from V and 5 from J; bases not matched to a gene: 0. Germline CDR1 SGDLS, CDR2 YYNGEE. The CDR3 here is CASSVGLAGGETQYF. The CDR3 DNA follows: TGTGCCAGCAGCGTAGGACTAGCGGGGGGGGAGACCCAGTACTTC.